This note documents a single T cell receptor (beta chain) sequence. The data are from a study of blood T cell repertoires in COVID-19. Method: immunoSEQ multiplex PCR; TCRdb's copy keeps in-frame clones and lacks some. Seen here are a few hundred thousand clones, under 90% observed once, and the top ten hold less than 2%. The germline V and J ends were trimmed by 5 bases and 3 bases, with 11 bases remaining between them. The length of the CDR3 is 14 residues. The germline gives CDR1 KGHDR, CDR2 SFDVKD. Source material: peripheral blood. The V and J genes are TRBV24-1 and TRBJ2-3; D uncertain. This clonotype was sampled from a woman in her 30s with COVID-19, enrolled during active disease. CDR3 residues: CATSAIGKTDTQYF. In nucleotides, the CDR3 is TGTGCCACCAGTGCCATTGGCAAAACAGATACGCAGTATTTT.